A selection of T cell receptor beta chains follows, all from one sample in a study of human T cells and chemical hapten exposure. Using its own MiXCR run on the RACE reads, TCRdb lists one record per CDR3 protein. The data show some 120,000 distinct CDR3 sequences, around 10% seen once. The specimen comprised whole blood, sampled in connection with sensitization to the hapten diphenylcyclopropenone (DPC). These receptors came from a woman aged 45-65 years with alopecia areata. Some clones in this sample may be carry-over from other donors' samples. CDR3s include the opening cysteine and the closing phenylalanine or tryptophan. Each record gives: V gene, clone size, J gene, D gene, CDR3 DNA, CDR3 protein. The D gene is left open where the match is weak. The size field is filled for only some rows; it gives once, few, many or a size class.

v_call: TRBV4-1
clone_size: -
j_call: TRBJ2-7
d_call: TRBD1
cdr3_nt: TGCGCCAGCAGCCAGCGGGACAGGGACTACGAGCAGTACTTC
cdr3_aa: CASSQRDRDYEQYF

v_call: TRBV5-1
clone_size: few
j_call: TRBJ1-1
d_call: -
cdr3_nt: TGCGCCAGCAGCGAGTTAGGGGACACTGAAGCTTTCTTT
cdr3_aa: CASSELGDTEAFF

v_call: TRBV10-3
clone_size: many
j_call: TRBJ1-4
d_call: -
cdr3_nt: TGTGCCATCAGTGAACAAGGCGGCGCCGGCCTGTTTTTT
cdr3_aa: CAISEQGGAGLFF

v_call: TRBV7-8
clone_size: -
j_call: TRBJ1-5
d_call: -
cdr3_nt: TGTGCCAGCAGCCCGAGGGCAGGGCCTAGTTACAATCAGCCCCAGCATTTT
cdr3_aa: CASSPRAGPSYNQPQHF

v_call: TRBV29-1
clone_size: -
j_call: TRBJ1-2
d_call: -
cdr3_nt: TGCAGCGTTGAGGTGGGGACTAACTATGGCTACACCTTC
cdr3_aa: CSVEVGTNYGYTF

v_call: TRBV10-3
clone_size: -
j_call: TRBJ1-1
d_call: -
cdr3_nt: TGTGCCTCCGCCGGTGCAGCTGAAGCTTTCTTT
cdr3_aa: CASAGAAEAFF

v_call: TRBV2
clone_size: few
j_call: TRBJ1-1
d_call: TRBD1
cdr3_nt: TGTGCCAGCAGTGTTGGGGACAGGGGACAAGCTTTCTTT
cdr3_aa: CASSVGDRGQAFF

v_call: TRBV3-1
clone_size: -
j_call: TRBJ2-3
d_call: -
cdr3_nt: TGTGCCAGCAGCCTCCGGGACCCCGGGTTAGGAGATACGCAGTATTTT
cdr3_aa: CASSLRDPGLGDTQYF

v_call: TRBV28
clone_size: few
j_call: TRBJ2-7
d_call: -
cdr3_nt: TGTGCCAGCAGTACCAGGGGCCGCAGGAGCGAGCAGTACTTC
cdr3_aa: CASSTRGRRSEQYF

v_call: TRBV4-3
clone_size: -
j_call: TRBJ2-7
d_call: -
cdr3_nt: TGCGCCAGCAGCCAAGCCAGGGCGGGTGAGCAGTACTTC
cdr3_aa: CASSQARAGEQYF

v_call: TRBV4-1
clone_size: many
j_call: TRBJ2-7
d_call: TRBD1
cdr3_nt: TGCGCCAGCAGCCCTACATCCGGGACAGGGACCTCCTACGAGCAGTACTTC
cdr3_aa: CASSPTSGTGTSYEQYF

v_call: TRBV4-2
clone_size: few
j_call: TRBJ2-7
d_call: TRBD2
cdr3_nt: TGTGCCAGCAGCCAAGTAGGACTAGCGGGAGAAGCCTCCTACGAGCAGTACTTC
cdr3_aa: CASSQVGLAGEASYEQYF

v_call: TRBV12-2
clone_size: few
j_call: TRBJ2-7
d_call: -
cdr3_nt: TGTGCAAGTCGCTTAGCGTGGCAGGGGGTGCCCTACGAGCAGTACTTC
cdr3_aa: CASRLAWQGVPYEQYF

v_call: TRBV6-6
clone_size: few
j_call: TRBJ2-7
d_call: TRBD2
cdr3_nt: TGTGCCAGCAGCGGAGCCCTAGCGGGGTCCTACGAGCAGTACTTC
cdr3_aa: CASSGALAGSYEQYF

v_call: TRBV18
clone_size: -
j_call: TRBJ2-6
d_call: -
cdr3_nt: TGTGCCAGCTCAATACAGGGAACTGGGGCCAACGTCCTGACTTTC
cdr3_aa: CASSIQGTGANVLTF

v_call: TRBV4-2
clone_size: few
j_call: TRBJ1-6
d_call: -
cdr3_nt: TGTGCCAGCAGCCCCGCACTCCGGGACGGCGGATCACCCCTCCACTTT
cdr3_aa: CASSPALRDGGSPLHF

v_call: TRBV7-6
clone_size: many
j_call: TRBJ1-4
d_call: -
cdr3_nt: TGTGCCAGCAGCCGGGGAGCTACTAATGAAAAACTGTTTTTT
cdr3_aa: CASSRGATNEKLFF

v_call: TRBV7-2
clone_size: few
j_call: TRBJ2-5
d_call: -
cdr3_nt: TGTGCCAGCAGCCCCTCCGGGGAGAGGGAGACCCAGTACTTC
cdr3_aa: CASSPSGERETQYF